A single sample is the source of the 21 T cell receptor beta chains below, sequenced in a study of preoperative IRX-2 immunotherapy in early breast cancer. The data were produced by immunoSEQ multiplex PCR, yet TCRdb's version contains in-frame clones alone and is incomplete. The sample shows around 88,000 clones, about nine tenths of them seen only once. Specified treatment: preoperative locoregional IRX-2 cytokine immunotherapy. This material consisted of tumor tissue, taken after IRX-2 immunotherapy. The receptor source for this set is a human donor with breast cancer.

This sequence joins TRBV5-1 and TRBJ1-1, with D possibly being TRBD1 (6 bases). Germline lookup yields CDR1 SGHRS and CDR2 YFSETQ. The CDR3 sequence is 15 residues long. V was shortened by 1 base and J by 6 bases, with 16 bases between the two germline ends. The CDR3 region has the DNA TGCGCCAGCAGCTTGAATCCCGGGGGCGGCGCTGAAGCTTTCTTT. Translating it yields CASSLNPGGGAEAFF.

This rearrangement joins TRBV1 to TRBJ2-2; the table assigns TRBD1, which was not confirmed against the DNA. TRBV1 is given as a pseudogene. The CDR3 has 16 amino acids. CDR3 sequence: CASSQGGQGNTGELFF. The CDR3 region has the DNA TGCGCCAGCAGCCAAGGGGGACAGGGGAACACCGGGGAGCTGTTTTTT.

The V and J genes are TRBV28 and TRBJ2-4; D gene uncertain. V was shortened by 7 bases and J by 3 bases, with 16 bases between the two germline ends. The CDR3 is made up of 15 amino acids. Germline V lookup: CDR1 MDHEN, CDR2 SYDVKM. CDR3 sequence reads: CASTPLGEDKNIQYF. CDR3 nucleotide sequence: TGTGCCAGCACCCCCCTGGGTGAAGACAAAAACATTCAGTACTTC. The whole variable domain, remainder taken from reference TRBV28 and TRBJ2-4, is DVKVTQSSRYLVKRTGEKVFLECVQDMDHENMFWYRQDPGLGLRLIYFSYDVKMKEKGDIPEGYSVSREKKERFSLILESASTNQTSMYLCASTPLGEDKNIQYFGAGTRLSVL.

In DNA, the CDR3 is TGTGCCTCGAAAAAACAGGGGGCTGGAAGTGAAAAACTGTTTTTT. Protein: CASKKQGAGSEKLFF. This sequence joins TRBV30 and TRBJ1-4; 9 nucleotides align to TRBD1. Germline V gene lookup returns CDR1 GTSNPN and CDR2 SVGIG (reference sequence). The CDR3 loop spans 15 amino acids. The V and J ends lost 7 bases and 7 bases, in that order; junction bases with no gene match: 13.

The V call is TRBV6-8, the J call TRBJ2-3; 7 bases are a match to TRBD2. The trim removed 5 bases at V and 4 bases at J, leaving 9 bases unmatched. This CDR3 spans 15 amino acids. Germline assignment: CDR1 MNHGY and CDR2 SAAAGT. The CDR3 reads CASSPKLAGADTQYF. In DNA, the CDR3 is TGTGCCAGCAGTCCGAAACTGGCGGGGGCAGATACGCAGTATTTT.

The chain joins TRBV28 to TRBJ2-2; D unresolved. V was trimmed by 5 bases and J by 6 bases, leaving 7 bases between them. In germline, CDR1 is MDHEN, CDR2 SYDVKM. The CDR3 sequence is 12 residues long. CDR3 bases: TGTGCCAGCAGTCGATGGTCCGGGGAGCTGTTTTTT. Translated, it gives CASSRWSGELFF. Supplemented by reference TRBV28 and TRBJ2-2, the full variable domain reads DVKVTQSSRYLVKRTGEKVFLECVQDMDHENMFWYRQDPGLGLRLIYFSYDVKMKEKGDIPEGYSVSREKKERFSLILESASTNQTSMYLCASSRWSGELFFGEGSRLTVL.

The CDR3 protein is CASSYLSGSSETQYF. DNA for the CDR3: TGTGCCAGCAGTTACTTGTCAGGGAGTTCGGAGACCCAGTACTTC. The chain uses TRBV6-8 and TRBJ2-5; D is possibly TRBD1 or TRBD2 (5 bases each). CDR1 is MNHGY and CDR2 is SAAAGT in the germline V gene. CDR3 size: 15 residues. V gave up 1 base and J gave up 5 bases, with 14 bases separating them.

In this sample, this clone turned up a few times. Germline is not matched at one junction end, which may reflect a read error. At least one base is unread or ambiguous, so its residue appears as X. The V gene is TRBV15, the J gene TRBJ1-3; D is perhaps TRBD1 (5 bases). Germline V gene lookup returns CDR1 LNHNV and CDR2 YYDKDF (reference sequence). The CDR3 runs 16 residues. The CDR3 loop reads CATSTRAPGGGNXIYF. The CDR3 region has the DNA TGTGCCACCAGCACCCGGGCCCCCGGTGGGGGAAACAYCATATATTTT.

The gene calls are TRBV29-1 and TRBJ2-3, with TRBD1 matching over 9 bases. Trimming took 2 bases from V and 2 from J; bases not matched to a gene: 8. Germline CDR1 SQVTM, CDR2 ANQGSEA. The CDR3 totals 16 residues. DNA of the CDR3: TGCAGCGTTGAATATGGGGGACAGGGCTACACAGATACGCAGTATTTT. Its translation: CSVEYGGQGYTDTQYF.

The chain links TRBV10-1 to TRBJ2-1; possibly TRBD2 for D (6 bases). V was shortened by 6 bases and J by 15 bases, with 15 bases between the two germline ends. CDR3 length: 11 residues. In germline, CDR1 is WNHNN, CDR2 SYGVQD (reference sequence). DNA of the CDR3: TGCGCCAGCAGCTCCGGGACTCCGGGGTTCTTC. This gives the protein CASSSGTPGFF.

This chain joins TRBV7-8 and TRBJ2-1; 9 bases match TRBD2. Germline lookup yields CDR1 SGHVS and CDR2 FQNEAQ. The CDR3 has 16 residues. The V segment lost 4 bases and the J segment 9 bases; nucleotides outside the gene matches: 13. The CDR3 spells CASSWALAGGPREQFF. The CDR3, as DNA: TGTGCCAGCAGCTGGGCATTGGCGGGAGGGCCCCGTGAGCAGTTCTTC.

This clone has a single count. The chain's CDR3 is CASRPGTSGVYQETQYF. The CDR3 region has the DNA TGTGCCAGCAGACCCGGTACTAGCGGGGTGTACCAAGAGACCCAGTACTTC. This chain links TRBV6-4 with TRBJ2-5; 10 nucleotides match TRBD2. The germline CDR1 and CDR2 sequences are MRHNA and SNTAGT. CDR3 length: 17 residues. V shed 6 bases, J shed 0 bases, and the junction held 10 bases outside the gene matches.

The chain is built from TRBV19 and TRBJ1-5, with D maybe TRBD1 (6 bases). Trimming stripped 3 bases from V and 0 bases from J, with 15 bases between. CDR3 length: 17 amino acids. The germline V gene encodes CDR1 LNHDA and CDR2 SQIVND (reference sequence). CDR3 loop: CASSIRGAVDSNQPQHF. The CDR3 region has the DNA TGTGCCAGTAGTATTCGGGGGGCCGTCGATAGCAATCAGCCCCAGCATTTT.

This rearrangement joins TRBV5-1 to TRBJ2-2; the D gene is possibly TRBD2 (5 bases). The CDR3 is 14 amino acids. Germline V CDR1 and CDR2: SGHRS, YFSETQ. Trimming left V 4 bases short and J 4 bases short, with 11 bases between. CDR3 amino acids: CASSIGLSTGELFF. CDR3 sequence (DNA): TGCGCCAGCAGCATCGGACTGTCCACCGGGGAGCTGTTTTTT.

The V and J genes are TRBV7-7 and TRBJ2-3; TRBD1 or TRBD2 may be the D gene (7 bases each). CDR3 size: 15 residues. Germline V gives CDR1 SSHAT, CDR2 FNYEAQ (reference sequence). Trimming left V 3 bases short and J 4 bases short, with 14 bases between. DNA for the CDR3: TGTGCCAGCAGCTTGGGAGGGGGCGTCGCAGATACGCAGTATTTT. This translates into CASSLGGGVADTQYF.

The rearrangement links TRBV6-8 to TRBJ1-5; D ambiguous. There are 13 residues in the CDR3. The V gene lost 2 bases and the J gene lost 6 bases, with 8 bases spanning the gap. Germline loops: CDR1 MNHGY, CDR2 SAAAGT. CDR3 nucleotide sequence: TGTGCCAGCAGTTACGGAGGTGCTCAGCCCCAGCATTTT. It translates to CASSYGGAQPQHF.

CDR3 protein: CASSAGTGRGNTIYF. CDR3 bases: TGTGCCAGCAGTGCCGGGACAGGGCGCGGAAACACCATATATTTT. V and J are TRBV27 and TRBJ1-3; 9 nucleotides match TRBD1. Germline V gene sequence: CDR1 MNHEY, CDR2 SMNVEV (reference sequence). The CDR3 spans 15 residues. V lost 5 bases and J lost 4; bases outside the gene matches: 6.

This chain joins TRBV8-2 and TRBJ1-3. TRBV8-2 is noted as a pseudogene. The CDR3 extends over 14 amino acids. The CDR3 DNA follows: TGTGCCAGCAGTTTGAGGAGGGCTGGAAACACCATATATTTT. Its translation is CASSLRRAGNTIYF.

The chain carries TRBV11-3 and TRBJ1-1, with TRBD1 as a possible D gene (5 bases). The CDR3 covers 14 residues. CDR1 is SGHNT and CDR2 is YENEEA in the germline V gene. V gave up 6 bases and J gave up 5 bases, with 16 bases separating them. The CDR3 DNA follows: TGTGCCAGCAGTTCTCGGTGGGGGGGAACTGAAGCTTTCTTT. The encoded protein is CASSSRWGGTEAFF.

The genes are TRBV29-1 and TRBJ1-1, with TRBD1 identical over 10 bases. In germline, CDR1 is SQVTM, CDR2 ANQGSEA. The V segment lost 4 bases and the J segment 4 bases; nucleotides outside the gene matches: 9. The CDR3 is 15 amino acids. CDR3 amino acids: CSVGGQGFVSTEAFF. CDR3 in DNA: TGCAGCGTTGGGGGACAGGGGTTTGTAAGCACTGAAGCTTTCTTT.

This chain links TRBV18 with TRBJ2-3; D is possibly TRBD2 (7 bases). The length of the CDR3 is 15 residues. Per germline, CDR1 KGHSH and CDR2 LQKENI. The V end was cut by 2 bases, the J end by 2 bases, with 11 bases between. The CDR3 bases are TGTGCCAGCTCACCATGGGGGGGGCCCACAGATACGCAGTATTTT. It specifies CASSPWGGPTDTQYF.